One T cell receptor (beta chain) is described in this entry. The V gene's germline CDR1 is SGHTA and CDR2 FQGNSA. The CDR3 totals 13 residues. The V gene end was trimmed by 2 bases and the J gene end by 3 bases; junction bases not matched to a gene: 1. This specimen comes from a study of blood T cell repertoires in COVID-19. Study summary: The United States, Italy and Spain supplied acute and convalescent COVID-19 samples. In each case, the material was cDNA or gDNA derived from T cells, B-cell-depleted T cells, or PBMCs.

Authors' methods: Estimates of nucleated cell counts were drawn from the amplification of reference gene primers. Here immunoSEQ multiplex PCR was the method, and the copy in TCRdb shows in-frame clones only, minus some. V, J and clone size derive from that table, while D and trimming were established from the DNA sequence. The sample includes around 63,000 clones, about two thirds of them seen just once. The source material was peripheral blood. The chain links TRBV7-2 to TRBJ2-7, with 7 positions matching TRBD1. The TCR comes from a woman in her seventies with COVID-19, enrolled during active disease. As DNA, the CDR3 is TGTGCCAGCAGCTTACGACAGGGCTACGAGCAGTACGTC. Protein: CASSLRQGYEQYV.